This T cell receptor (beta chain) was captured in a study of T-cell memory formation after mild COVID-19. Study details: Largely, the TCR clusters proved donor specific.

Trimming took off 0 bases at V and 15 bases at J, with 15 bases between the two ends. The CDR3 has 13 amino acids. The germline gives CDR1 MNHEY, CDR2 SVGAGI. General observations from the study: Contracting clones from day 15 to 85 showed balanced CD4/CD8; later expanders favored CD4+. Researchers could not confirm that second-wave clones peaking on day 37 targeted SARS-CoV-2.

From 5'RACE with constant-segment primers came TCR alpha and TCR beta cDNA libraries that carried sample barcodes and UMIs. TCRdb reanalysed the 5' RACE reads using MiXCR and keeps one entry per CDR3 protein. The sample contains about 210,000 distinct CDR3 sequences, 25% to 35% of which appear only once. On this clonotype itself: The target antigen is unknown.

This receptor was taken from an adult woman who had mild COVID-19 (a few samples of this study predate the infection). Cell type and time point are not known. What was sequenced was PBMCs or a T cell subset sorted from them (not recorded which). This chain uses TRBV6-5 with TRBJ1-5; D remains unclear. The CDR3 spells CASSYSGSLSMHF. In nucleotides, the CDR3 is TGTGCCAGCAGTTACTCGGGTTCGCTCAGTATGCATTTT.